Listed below are T cell receptor beta chains from one sample, sequenced in a study of shared clonotypes between healthy human individuals. The assay was immunoSEQ multiplex PCR, and TCRdb's table has in-frame clones only and misses some. The table includes 640,000 or so clones, approximately 79% detected once. Material: memory CD4+ T cells sorted from blood. Source of these receptors: a woman younger than 45 in good health. Both conserved end residues are trimmed from each CDR3. Each record gives: J gene, D gene, V gene, CDR3 protein. The D gene is left open where the match is weak.

J: TRBJ1-2
D: TRBD1
V: TRBV19
CDR3: ASSARDRGSYGYT

J: TRBJ1-4
D: TRBD1
V: TRBV7-8
CDR3: ASSMDRGRIVRGEKLF

J: TRBJ2-7
D: .
V: TRBV2
CDR3: ASSHALAAGLDEQY

J: TRBJ2-7
D: .
V: TRBV7-9
CDR3: ASSLGSRTYEQY

J: TRBJ1-1
D: .
V: TRBV6-1
CDR3: ASSEFGLTF

J: .
D: TRBD2
V: TRBV27
CDR3: ASSQKRGPSYEQY

J: TRBJ2-1
D: TRBD2
V: TRBV7-3
CDR3: ASSSSLAGVNEQF

J: TRBJ2-7
D: TRBD2
V: TRBV18
CDR3: ASSPPSGGGYEQY

J: TRBJ2-1
D: TRBD2
V: TRBV5-1
CDR3: ASGLGLAGGEAVDEQF

J: TRBJ2-2
D: .
V: TRBV11-3
CDR3: ASSDSTGRGRNTGELF

J: TRBJ1-2
D: TRBD1
V: TRBV28
CDR3: ASSDRLQGAEGYT

J: TRBJ1-5
D: .
V: TRBV28
CDR3: ASSLLGIRQPQH

J: TRBJ1-1
D: .
V: TRBV11-2
CDR3: ASSGAVRQAF

J: TRBJ2-5
D: TRBD1
V: TRBV7-9
CDR3: ASSLTGESKTQY

J: TRBJ1-1
D: TRBD1
V: TRBV27
CDR3: ASSFKGAGAF

J: TRBJ1-2
D: .
V: TRBV13
CDR3: ASSPRDIHGYT

J: TRBJ2-1
D: .
V: TRBV6-5
CDR3: ASSPPSTADNEQF

J: TRBJ2-7
D: TRBD2
V: TRBV2
CDR3: ASTATSYNEQY

J: TRBJ1-3
D: .
V: TRBV5-1
CDR3: ASSLAQDSGNTIY

J: TRBJ2-7
D: TRBD2
V: TRBV11-2
CDR3: ASSRTVAGGPDSEQY

J: TRBJ2-7
D: TRBD2
V: TRBV27
CDR3: ASSFSGLAGGYEQY

J: TRBJ1-5
D: .
V: TRBV21-1
CDR3: ASSKTGDGNQPQH

J: TRBJ1-2
D: .
V: TRBV29-1
CDR3: SVEGYRAYGYT

J: TRBJ1-2
D: TRBD1
V: TRBV19
CDR3: ASSIMGTGGDGYT

J: TRBJ2-7
D: TRBD1
V: TRBV5-1
CDR3: ASSLAPLQGALRDEQY

J: TRBJ2-1
D: TRBD2
V: TRBV2
CDR3: ASSGSGFNEQF

J: TRBJ1-1
D: .
V: TRBV29-1
CDR3: SAWVGAGRTEAF